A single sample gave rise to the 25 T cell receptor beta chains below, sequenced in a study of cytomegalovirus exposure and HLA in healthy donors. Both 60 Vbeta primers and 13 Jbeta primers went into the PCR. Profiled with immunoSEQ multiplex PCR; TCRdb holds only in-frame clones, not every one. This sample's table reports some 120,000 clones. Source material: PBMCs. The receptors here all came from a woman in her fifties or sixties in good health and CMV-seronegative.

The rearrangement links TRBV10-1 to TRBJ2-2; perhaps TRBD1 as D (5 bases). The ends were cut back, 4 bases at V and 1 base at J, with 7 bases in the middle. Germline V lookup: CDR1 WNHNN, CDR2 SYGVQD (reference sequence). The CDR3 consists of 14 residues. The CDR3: CASSGTGNTGELFF. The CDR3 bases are TGCGCCAGCAGTGGCACAGGGAACACCGGGGAGCTGTTTTTT.

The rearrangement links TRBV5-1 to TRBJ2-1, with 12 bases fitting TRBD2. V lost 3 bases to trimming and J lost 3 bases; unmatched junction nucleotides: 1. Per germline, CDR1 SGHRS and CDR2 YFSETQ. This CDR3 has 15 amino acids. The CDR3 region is CASSSTSGGYNEQFF. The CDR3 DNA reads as TGCGCCAGCAGCTCGACTAGCGGGGGCTACAATGAGCAGTTCTTC.

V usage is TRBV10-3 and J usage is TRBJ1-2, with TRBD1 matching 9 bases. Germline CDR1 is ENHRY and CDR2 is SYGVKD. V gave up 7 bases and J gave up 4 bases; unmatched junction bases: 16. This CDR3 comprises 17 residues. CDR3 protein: CAITVSQFPDRGYGYTF. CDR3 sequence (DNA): TGTGCCATCACAGTGAGCCAGTTCCCGGACAGGGGCTATGGCTACACCTTC.

CDR3 coding DNA: TGTGCCTGGAGTGGGCCCGACCAAGAGACCCAGTACTTC. The encoded protein is CAWSGPDQETQYF. The chain joins TRBV30 to TRBJ2-5; D is unresolved. This CDR3 has 13 residues. V lost 1 base to trimming and J lost 0 bases, with 6 bases between them. CDR1 and CDR2 from the germline V gene are GTSNPN and SVGIG (reference sequence). Supplemented by reference TRBV30 and TRBJ2-5, the full variable domain reads SQTIHQWPATLVQPVGSPLSLECTVEGTSNPNLYWYRQAAGRGLQLLFYSVGIGQISSEVPQNLSASRPQDRQFILSSKKLLLSDSGFYLCAWSGPDQETQYFGPGTRLLVL.

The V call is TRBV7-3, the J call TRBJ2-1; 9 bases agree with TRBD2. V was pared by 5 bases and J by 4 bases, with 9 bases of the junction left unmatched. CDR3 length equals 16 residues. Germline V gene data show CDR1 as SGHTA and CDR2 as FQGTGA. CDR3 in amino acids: CASSPHSGSRYNEQFF. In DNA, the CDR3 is TGTGCCAGCAGCCCCCATAGCGGGAGCCGTTACAATGAGCAGTTCTTC. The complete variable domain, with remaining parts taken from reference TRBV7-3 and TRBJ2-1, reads GAGVSQTPSNKVTEKGKYVELRCDPISGHTALYWYRQSLGQGPEFLIYFQGTGAADDSGLPNDRFFAVRPEGSVSTLKIQRTERGDSAVYLCASSPHSGSRYNEQFFGPGTRLTVL.

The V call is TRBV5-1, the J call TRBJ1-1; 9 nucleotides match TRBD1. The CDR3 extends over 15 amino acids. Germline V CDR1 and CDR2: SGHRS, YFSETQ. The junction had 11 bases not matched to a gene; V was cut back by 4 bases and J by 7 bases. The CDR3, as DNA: TGCGCCAGCAGCCCGCTAGGGACAGGGCTCCGTGAAGCTTTCTTT. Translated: CASSPLGTGLREAFF.

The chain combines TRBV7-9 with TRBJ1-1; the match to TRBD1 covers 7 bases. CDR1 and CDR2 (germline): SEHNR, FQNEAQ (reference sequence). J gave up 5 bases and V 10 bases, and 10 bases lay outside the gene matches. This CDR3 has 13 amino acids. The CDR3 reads CATRDSLGTEAFF. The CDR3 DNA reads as TGTGCCACCCGGGACAGCCTGGGGACTGAAGCTTTCTTT. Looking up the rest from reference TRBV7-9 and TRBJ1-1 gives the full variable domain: DTGVSQNPRHKITKRGQNVTFRCDPISEHNRLYWYRQTLGQGPEFLTYFQNEAQLEKSRLLSDRFSAERPKGSFSTLEIQRTEQGDSAMYLCATRDSLGTEAFFGQGTRLTVV.

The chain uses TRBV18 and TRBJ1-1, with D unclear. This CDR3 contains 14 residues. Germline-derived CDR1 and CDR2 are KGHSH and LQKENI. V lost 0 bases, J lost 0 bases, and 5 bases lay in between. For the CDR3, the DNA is TGTGCCAGCTCACCACCCCCGGTGAACACTGAAGCTTTCTTT. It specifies CASSPPPVNTEAFF.

CDR3 sequence: CAINRDRGGVGDYGYTF. The CDR3 DNA reads TGTGCCATCAACCGGGACAGGGGAGGTGTTGGGGACTATGGCTACACCTTC. The chain employs TRBV10-3 and TRBJ1-2, with TRBD1 identical over 10 bases. Per germline, CDR1 ENHRY and CDR2 SYGVKD. This CDR3 comprises 17 residues. V trimming: 7 bases; J trimming: 3 bases; junction bases outside the gene matches: 14.

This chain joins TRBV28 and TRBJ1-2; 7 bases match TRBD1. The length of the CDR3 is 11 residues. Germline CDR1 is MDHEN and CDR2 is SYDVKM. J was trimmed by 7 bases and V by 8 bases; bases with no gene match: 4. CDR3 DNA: TGTGCCAGCGGGGACAGAATTGGCTACACCTTC. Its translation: CASGDRIGYTF.

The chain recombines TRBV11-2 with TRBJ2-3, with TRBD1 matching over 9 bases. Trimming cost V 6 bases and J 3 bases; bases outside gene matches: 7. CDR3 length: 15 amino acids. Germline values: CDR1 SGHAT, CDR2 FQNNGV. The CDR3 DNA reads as TGTGCCAGCAGTACCCGGGACAGGGTTACAGATACGCAGTATTTT. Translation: CASSTRDRVTDTQYF.

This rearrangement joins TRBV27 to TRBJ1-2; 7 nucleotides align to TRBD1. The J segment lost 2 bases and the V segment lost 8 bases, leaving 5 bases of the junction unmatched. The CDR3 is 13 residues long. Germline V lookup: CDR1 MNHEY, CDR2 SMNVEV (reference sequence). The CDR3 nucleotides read TGTGCCAGCCGCAGGGGGGAAAACTATGGCTACACCTTC. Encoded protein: CASRRGENYGYTF.

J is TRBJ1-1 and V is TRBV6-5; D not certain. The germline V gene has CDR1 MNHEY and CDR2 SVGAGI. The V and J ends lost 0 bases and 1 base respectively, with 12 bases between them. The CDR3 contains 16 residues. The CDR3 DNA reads TGTGCCAGCAGTTACTCACGGAGGGCAGGGAACACTGAAGCTTTCTTT. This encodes CASSYSRRAGNTEAFF.

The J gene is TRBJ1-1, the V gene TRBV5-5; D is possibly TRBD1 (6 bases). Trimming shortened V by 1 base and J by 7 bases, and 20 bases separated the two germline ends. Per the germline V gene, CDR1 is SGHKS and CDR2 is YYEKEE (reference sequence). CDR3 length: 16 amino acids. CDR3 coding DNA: TGTGCCAGCAGCTTGAAGGCAGGGACAAACACTCGTGAAGCTTTCTTT. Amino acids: CASSLKAGTNTREAFF.

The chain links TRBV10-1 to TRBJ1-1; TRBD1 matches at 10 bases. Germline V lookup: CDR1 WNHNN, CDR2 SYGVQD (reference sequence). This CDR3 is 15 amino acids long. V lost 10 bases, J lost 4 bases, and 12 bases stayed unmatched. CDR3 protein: CATSRDRGLSTEAFF. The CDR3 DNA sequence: TGCGCCACCAGCCGGGACAGGGGTTTGAGCACTGAAGCTTTCTTT.

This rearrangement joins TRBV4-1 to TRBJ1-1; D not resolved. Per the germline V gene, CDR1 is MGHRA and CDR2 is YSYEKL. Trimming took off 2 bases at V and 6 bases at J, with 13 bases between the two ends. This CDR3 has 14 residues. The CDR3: CASSQTGRYSEAFF. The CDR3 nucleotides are TGCGCCAGCAGCCAAACGGGGAGGTACTCTGAAGCTTTCTTT.

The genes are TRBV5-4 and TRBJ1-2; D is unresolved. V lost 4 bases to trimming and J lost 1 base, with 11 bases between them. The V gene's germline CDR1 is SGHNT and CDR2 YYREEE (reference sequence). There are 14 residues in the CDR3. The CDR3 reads CASSQVIGNYGYTF. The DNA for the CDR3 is TGTGCCAGCAGCCAGGTCATCGGTAACTATGGCTACACCTTC.

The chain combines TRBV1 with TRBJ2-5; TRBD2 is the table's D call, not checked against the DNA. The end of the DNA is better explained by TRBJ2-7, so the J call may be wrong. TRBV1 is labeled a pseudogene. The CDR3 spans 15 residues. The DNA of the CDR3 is TGCACCAGCGGGTTTAGCGGGCTTAGCTCCTACGAGCAGTACTTC. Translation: CTSGFSGLSSYEQYF.

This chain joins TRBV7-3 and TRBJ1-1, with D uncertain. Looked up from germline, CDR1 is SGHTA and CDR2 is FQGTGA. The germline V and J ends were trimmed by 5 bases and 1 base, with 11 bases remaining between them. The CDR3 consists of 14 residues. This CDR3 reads CASSTQGENTEAFF. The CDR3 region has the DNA TGTGCCAGCAGCACCCAAGGAGAGAACACTGAAGCTTTCTTT.

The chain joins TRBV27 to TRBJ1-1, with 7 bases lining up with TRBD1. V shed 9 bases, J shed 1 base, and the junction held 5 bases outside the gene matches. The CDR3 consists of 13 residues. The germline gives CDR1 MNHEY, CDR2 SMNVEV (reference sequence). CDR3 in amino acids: CASRGHGNTEAFF. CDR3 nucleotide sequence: TGTGCCAGTAGGGGGCACGGGAACACTGAAGCTTTCTTT.

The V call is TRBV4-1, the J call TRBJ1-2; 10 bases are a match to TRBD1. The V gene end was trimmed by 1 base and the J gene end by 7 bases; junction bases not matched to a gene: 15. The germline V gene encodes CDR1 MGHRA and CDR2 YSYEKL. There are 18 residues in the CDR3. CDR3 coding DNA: TGCGCCAGCAGCCAAGGGTTCACTCGGGACAGGGGAAGGAGTGGCTACACCTTC. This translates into CASSQGFTRDRGRSGYTF.

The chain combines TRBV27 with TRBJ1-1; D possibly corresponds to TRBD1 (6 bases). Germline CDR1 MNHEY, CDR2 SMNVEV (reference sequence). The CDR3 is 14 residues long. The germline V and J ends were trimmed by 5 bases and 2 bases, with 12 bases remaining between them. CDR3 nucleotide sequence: TGTGCCAGCAGTATCCTGACAGGCAACACTGAAGCTTTCTTT. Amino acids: CASSILTGNTEAFF.

CDR3 residues: CASSLAPGGSEKLFF. The CDR3 nucleotides are TGTGCCAGCAGCTTAGCGCCGGGGGGAAGTGAAAAACTGTTTTTT. V usage is TRBV7-9 and J usage is TRBJ1-4; TRBD1 might be the D (5 bases). The CDR3 is 15 residues long. Germline-derived CDR1 and CDR2 are SEHNR and FQNEAQ (reference sequence). V was clipped by 0 bases and J by 7 bases, with 12 bases between them.

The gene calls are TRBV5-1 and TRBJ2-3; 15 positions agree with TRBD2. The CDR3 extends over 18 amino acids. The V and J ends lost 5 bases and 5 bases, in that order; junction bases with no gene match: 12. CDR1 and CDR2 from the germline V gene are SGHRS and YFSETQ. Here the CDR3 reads CASRPGLAGGQRRDTQYF. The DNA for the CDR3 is TGCGCCAGCAGACCTGGACTAGCGGGGGGGCAACGTAGAGATACGCAGTATTTT.

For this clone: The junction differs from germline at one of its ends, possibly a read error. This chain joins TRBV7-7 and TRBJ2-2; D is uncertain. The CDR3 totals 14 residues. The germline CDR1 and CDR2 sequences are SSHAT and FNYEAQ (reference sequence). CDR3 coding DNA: TGTGCTAGCAGCTTACGGTCTGCAACCGGGGAGCTGTTTTTT. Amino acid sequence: CASSLRSATGELFF.